This record looks at one TCR beta chain sequence and its context. The data were taken from a study of PD-L1 blockade in urothelial cancer. Study as a whole: When blood samples were assessed, the median T cell count was around 150,000.

Clones were sequenced by immunoSEQ multiplex PCR, and TCRdb holds only the in-frame ones, with some missing. The data contain around 110,000 clones, around 89% of them singletons. The time point here: peripheral blood 6 weeks after treatment start. The source was PBMCs, collected around atezolizumab (anti-PD-L1) treatment. The clonotype comes from a man in his fifties or sixties with urothelial cancer.

The CDR3 DNA sequence: TGTGCCAGTAGTGGCTGGGCGGGGCCGTCCTACGAGCAGTACTTC. The encoded protein is CASSGWAGPSYEQYF. The chain recombines TRBV19 with TRBJ2-7, with D perhaps matching TRBD2 (6 bases). CDR1 is LNHDA and CDR2 is SQIVND in the germline V gene (reference sequence). This CDR3 region has 15 residues. Trimming removed 5 bases at V and 1 base at J, with 15 bases between.